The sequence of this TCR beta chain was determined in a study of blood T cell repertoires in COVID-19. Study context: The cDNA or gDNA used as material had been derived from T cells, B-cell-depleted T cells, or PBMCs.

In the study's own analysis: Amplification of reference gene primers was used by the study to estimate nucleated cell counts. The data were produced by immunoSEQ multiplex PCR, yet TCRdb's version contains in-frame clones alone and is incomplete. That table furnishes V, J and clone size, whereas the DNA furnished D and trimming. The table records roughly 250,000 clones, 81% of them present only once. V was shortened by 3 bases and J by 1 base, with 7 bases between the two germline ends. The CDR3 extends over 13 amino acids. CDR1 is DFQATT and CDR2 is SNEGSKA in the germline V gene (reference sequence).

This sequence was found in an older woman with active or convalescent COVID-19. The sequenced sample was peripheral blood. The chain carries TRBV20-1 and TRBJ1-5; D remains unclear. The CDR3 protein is CSASGGSNQPQHF. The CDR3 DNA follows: TGCAGTGCTAGTGGAGGCAGCAATCAGCCCCAGCATTTT.